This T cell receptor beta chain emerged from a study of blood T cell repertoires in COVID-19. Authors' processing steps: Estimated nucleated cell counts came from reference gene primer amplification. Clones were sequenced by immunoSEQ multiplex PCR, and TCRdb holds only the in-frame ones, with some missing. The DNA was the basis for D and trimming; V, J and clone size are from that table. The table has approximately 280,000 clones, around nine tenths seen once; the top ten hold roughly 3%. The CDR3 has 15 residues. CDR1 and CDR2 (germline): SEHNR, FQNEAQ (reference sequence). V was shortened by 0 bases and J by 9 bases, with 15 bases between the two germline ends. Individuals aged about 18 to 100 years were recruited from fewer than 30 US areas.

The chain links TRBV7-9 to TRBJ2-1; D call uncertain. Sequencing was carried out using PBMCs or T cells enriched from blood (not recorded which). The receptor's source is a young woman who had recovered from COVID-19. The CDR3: CASSLAGPVSIEQFF. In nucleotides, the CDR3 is TGTGCCAGCAGCTTAGCGGGCCCGGTTTCGATTGAGCAGTTCTTC.